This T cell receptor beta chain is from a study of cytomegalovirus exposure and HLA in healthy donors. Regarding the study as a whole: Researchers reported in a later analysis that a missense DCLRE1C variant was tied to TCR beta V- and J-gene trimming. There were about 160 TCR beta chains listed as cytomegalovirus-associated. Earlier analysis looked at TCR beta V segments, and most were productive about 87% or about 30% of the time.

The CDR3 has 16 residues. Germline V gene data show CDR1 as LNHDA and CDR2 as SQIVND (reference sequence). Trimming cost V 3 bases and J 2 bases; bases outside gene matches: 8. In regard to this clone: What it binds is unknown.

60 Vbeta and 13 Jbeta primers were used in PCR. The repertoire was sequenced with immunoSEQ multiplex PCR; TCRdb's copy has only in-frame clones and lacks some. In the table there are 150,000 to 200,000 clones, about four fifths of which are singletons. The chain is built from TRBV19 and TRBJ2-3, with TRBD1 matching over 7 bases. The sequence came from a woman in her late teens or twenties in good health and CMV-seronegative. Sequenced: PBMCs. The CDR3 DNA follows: TGTGCCAGTAGTATTGCGGGTAGGGGGCCCACAGATACGCAGTATTTT. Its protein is CASSIAGRGPTDTQYF. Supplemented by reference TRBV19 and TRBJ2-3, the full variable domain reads DGGITQSPKYLFRKEGQNVTLSCEQNLNHDAMYWYRQDPGQGLRLIYYSQIVNDFQKGDIAEGYSVSREKKESFPLTVTSAQKNPTAFYLCASSIAGRGPTDTQYFGPGTRLTVL.